This T cell receptor beta chain was documented in a study of technical replicates of blood from several donors. Germline V gene lookup returns CDR1 SGHDT and CDR2 YYEEEE. This CDR3 comprises 16 residues. V lost 6 bases to trimming and J lost 1 base; unmatched junction nucleotides: 8. Generated by immunoSEQ multiplex PCR, the TCRdb table keeps only in-frame clones and is missing some. Of tens of thousands of clones in the sample, approximately 94% are singletons; the top ten hold approximately 0.25%. The sequence derives from a human donor in good health. V is TRBV5-6 and J is TRBJ2-2, with 8 bases lining up with TRBD2. The sample consisted of T cells isolated from PBMCs. The CDR3 reads CASTPSGGWNTGELFF. In nucleotides, the CDR3 is TGTGCCAGCACCCCCAGCGGGGGCTGGAACACCGGGGAGCTGTTTTTT.